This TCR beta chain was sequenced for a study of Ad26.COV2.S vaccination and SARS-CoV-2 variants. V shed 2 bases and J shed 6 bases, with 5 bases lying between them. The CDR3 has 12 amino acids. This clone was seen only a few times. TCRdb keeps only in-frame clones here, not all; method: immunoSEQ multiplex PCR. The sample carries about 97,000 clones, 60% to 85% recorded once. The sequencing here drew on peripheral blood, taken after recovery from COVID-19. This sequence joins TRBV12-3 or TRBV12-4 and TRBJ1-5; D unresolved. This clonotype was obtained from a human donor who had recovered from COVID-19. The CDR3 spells CASSLSGQPQHF. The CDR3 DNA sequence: TGTGCCAGCAGTTTATCGGGTCAGCCCCAGCATTTT.